This record looks at one TCR beta chain sequence and its context. The sample belongs to a study of shared clonotypes between healthy human individuals. CDR3 length: 13 residues. Germline V lookup: CDR1 SNHLY, CDR2 FYNNEI. V gave up 7 bases and J gave up 0 bases, with 8 bases separating them. Some clones are missing from TCRdb's copy, which holds only in-frame ones; the method was immunoSEQ multiplex PCR. The sample includes hundreds of thousands of clones, about 95% of them seen just once. CD8 cells regarded as naive lacked CD45RO, were positively chosen for CCR7, and omitted terminally differentiated effector memory CD45RA+ cells.

Specimen: naive CD8+ T cells sorted from blood. The sequence derives from a woman in her 30s in good health. This chain connects TRBV2 to TRBJ2-3; possible D gene TRBD2, 6 bases. In DNA, the CDR3 is TGTGCCAGCACAAGCGGGAGCACAGATACGCAGTATTTT. As protein: CASTSGSTDTQYF.